A selection of T cell receptor beta chains follows, all from one sample in a study of blood T cell repertoires in COVID-19. Sequencing used immunoSEQ multiplex PCR; TCRdb keeps in-frame clones, though not all of them. The sample includes some 150,000 clones, more than 85% of them seen just once. Sequencing was done on a sample of peripheral blood. These receptor sequences come from a human donor in a cohort sampled during active COVID-19. The CDR3 runs from the conserved cysteine through the conserved F or W. A D gene is named only where the DNA matches it firmly. The size of a clone is reported for some rows only, either as once, few or many, or as a class for expanded clones.

>TRBD1|.|TRBJ1-5|TRBV7-2
TGTGCCAGCAGCCCCAGGGGGATTAGCAATCAGCCCCAGCATTTT
CASSPRGISNQPQHF
>.|.|TRBJ2-7|TRBV9
TGTGCCAGCAGCGAGGGCGGCGGGCTCTCCTACGAGCAGTACTTC
CASSEGGGLSYEQYF
>.|.|TRBJ1-3|TRBV3-1/TRBV3-2
TGTGCCAGCAGCCAAGATCTAGGAGCGTCTGGAGGGAGGACTGGAAACACCATATATTTT
CASSQDLGASGGRTGNTIYF
>.|.|TRBJ2-1|TRBV12-5
TGTGCTAGTGGTTTGGTAGCGTCATCGACGGCCTACAATGAGCAGTTCTTC
CASGLVASSTAYNEQFF
>TRBD2|.|TRBJ2-5|TRBV18
TGTGCCAGCTCTCCTGGACTAGCGGGAGTAAAGGAGACCCAGTACTTC
CASSPGLAGVKETQYF
>TRBD2|.|TRBJ2-2|TRBV7-8
TGTGCCAGCAGCCCCACCTGGCTAGCGGGGGACCACGGCACCGGGGAGCTGTTTTTT
CASSPTWLAGDHGTGELFF
>.|once|TRBJ1-2|TRBV15
TGTGCCACCAGCAGAGACAGGGTGGGCCTCTATGGCTACACCTTC
CATSRDRVGLYGYTF
>TRBD2|.|TRBJ2-1|TRBV7-3
TGTGCCAGCAGCATAGGACTAGCCTACAATGAGCAGTTCTTC
CASSIGLAYNEQFF
>.|.|TRBJ2-7|TRBV19
TGTGCCAGTAACCCACTTAATTCCCCGGGCGAGCAGTACTTC
CASNPLNSPGEQYF
>.|.|TRBJ1-3|TRBV18
TGTGCCAGCTCACCTCCCGCTCCTGGGGGCTCAAACACCATATATTTT
CASSPPAPGGSNTIYF
>TRBD1|.|TRBJ2-6|TRBV5-1
TGCGCCAGCAGCCCTGGACAGGGGGTAGGTGGGGCCAACGTCCTGACTTTC
CASSPGQGVGGANVLTF
>.|.|TRBJ2-5|TRBV2
TGTGCCAGCAGTGAAGGTGGGAGCCTCCAAGAGACCCAGTACTTC
CASSEGGSLQETQYF
>.|.|TRBJ1-1|TRBV18
TGTGCCAGCTCACCACCGGGAAGGGGCGTATCTGAAGCTTTCTTT
CASSPPGRGVSEAFF
>TRBD1|.|TRBJ1-1|TRBV7-9
TGTGCCAGCAGCTTATGGCAGGGGGTTCCGATGGGGTCTTTCTTT
CASSLWQGVPMGSFF
>TRBD2|.|TRBJ2-7|TRBV19
TGTGCCAGTAGCCAAATGGGACTAGCGGGAGGGACCTACGAGCAGTACTTC
CASSQMGLAGGTYEQYF
>.|.|TRBJ1-1|TRBV19
TGTGCCAGTCGAAGGGGCACTGAAGCTTTCTTT
CASRRGTEAFF
>TRBD1|.|TRBJ2-5|TRBV19
TGTGCCAGTGGATCCGGGACAGGTCAAGAGACCCAGTACTTC
CASGSGTGQETQYF
>TRBD1|.|TRBJ2-2|TRBV28
TGTGCCAGCAGACGAGACAGGGGGGCCACCGGGGAGCTGTTTTTT
CASRRDRGATGELFF
>.|.|TRBJ2-1|TRBV7-3
TGTGCCAGCAGCTTATCGGGAAAACGGGAGCAGTTCTTC
CASSLSGKREQFF
>TRBD1|.|TRBJ1-2|TRBV2
TGTGCCAGCAGTGCGGGGACAGGGTCCTATGGCTACACCTTC
CASSAGTGSYGYTF
>.|.|TRBJ2-1|TRBV7-3
TGTGCCAGCAGCCAATCCACTGGGGGAGGCTATGAGCAGTTCTTC
CASSQSTGGGYEQFF
>TRBD2|.|TRBJ2-5|TRBV20-1
TGCAGTGCTCGGACCCGGGAGGGCCAGTACTTC
CSARTREGQYF
>TRBD2|.|TRBJ2-1|TRBV9
TGTGCCAGCAGCGCCCGGACTAGCGGGACATACAATGAGCAGTTCTTC
CASSARTSGTYNEQFF
>TRBD1|.|TRBJ1-4|TRBV19
TGTGCCAGTAGTACCGGACAGGATACAACTAATGAAAAACTGTTTTTT
CASSTGQDTTNEKLFF
>.|.|TRBJ2-7|TRBV5-8
TGTGCCAGCAGCTTGGTACAGTACGTACACTTC
CASSLVQYVHF
>.|few|TRBJ1-6|TRBV3-1/TRBV3-2
TGTGCCAGCAGCGCTAATCCTATTACAGGCCTTAATTCACCCCTCCACTTT
CASSANPITGLNSPLHF
>.|.|TRBJ1-2|TRBV16
TGTGCCAGCAGTCTCAGCGCAGATGGCTACACCTTC
CASSLSADGYTF
>TRBD1|.|TRBJ2-7|TRBV6-1
TGTGCCAGCAGTGTGACGCAGTGGGACAGCTCCTACGAGCAGTACTTC
CASSVTQWDSSYEQYF
>TRBD1|.|TRBJ1-2|TRBV7-2
TGTGCCAGCAGCCACGGACAGGGGGAGGACTATGGCTACACCTTC
CASSHGQGEDYGYTF
>TRBD1|.|TRBJ1-3|TRBV18
TGTGCCAGCTCACCAGAAGCTACAGGGGGTGGAAACACCATATATTTT
CASSPEATGGGNTIYF
>.|.|TRBJ2-5|TRBV2
TGTGCCAGCAGTTTGACTATAGAGACCCAGTACTTC
CASSLTIETQYF
>TRBD1|.|TRBJ1-2|TRBV19
TGTGCCAGTAGTGTCCAGACAGGGAAGGATGGCTACACCTTC
CASSVQTGKDGYTF
>TRBD1|.|TRBJ2-7|TRBV11-2
TGTGCCAGCAGCTTAGATTCCCTCGGGAACAGGGGTCAAACCTACGAGCAGTACTTC
CASSLDSLGNRGQTYEQYF
>.|.|TRBJ2-4|TRBV14
TGTGCCAGCAGCCCTAGTGGTGGTAGGGGCGCTGCCAAAAACATTCAGTACTTC
CASSPSGGRGAAKNIQYF
>.|.|TRBJ1-1|TRBV18
TGTGCCAGCTCACCTCTCTCTTTACTCAACACTGAAGCTTTCTTT
CASSPLSLLNTEAFF
>.|.|TRBJ1-1|TRBV7-8
TGTGCCAGCAGCTTAGTGGAAGGACAGCCTTTAGAGCTCTTT
CASSLVEGQPLELF
>.|.|TRBJ1-1|TRBV7-9
TGTGCCAGCAGCTTACCAGGGGCCACTGAAGCTTTCTTT
CASSLPGATEAFF
>TRBD1|.|TRBJ2-7|TRBV6-1
TGTGCCAGCAGTGAAAGGACAGGGAGCTTCATCGACTACGAGCAGTACTTC
CASSERTGSFIDYEQYF
>TRBD2|.|TRBJ2-2|TRBV10-1
TGCGCCAGCAGTGAGTCGGGTAGCGGGAGGGACCACACCGGGGAGCTGTTTTTT
CASSESGSGRDHTGELFF
>TRBD1|.|TRBJ1-6|TRBV7-2
TGTGCCAGCAGCTTAGGAGGGGGCGAAGTCGGTTCACCCCTCCACTTT
CASSLGGGEVGSPLHF
>.|.|TRBJ2-3|TRBV7-3
TGTGCCAGCAGCTTATTGGGCGCCTCAAGCACAGATACGCAGTATTTT
CASSLLGASSTDTQYF
>.|.|TRBJ2-1|TRBV5-1
TGCGCCAGCAGCTTCTACGAGGATGAGCAGTTCTTC
CASSFYEDEQFF
>.|few|TRBJ2-7|TRBV18
TGTGCCAGCTCACCCTACGGGGAAGAGCAGTACTTC
CASSPYGEEQYF
>.|.|TRBJ1-2|TRBV11-2
TGTGCCAGCACCCTGATGGGGGCAGGAACTAACTATGGCTACACCTTC
CASTLMGAGTNYGYTF
>.|few|TRBJ2-1|TRBV5-1
TGCGCCAGCAGCCAGGGGTTAAGCCCCAATGAGCAGTTCTTC
CASSQGLSPNEQFF
>.|.|TRBJ1-1|TRBV7-9
TGTGCCAGCAGCATCGGGGGGACTGAAGCTTTCTTT
CASSIGGTEAFF
>TRBD1|.|TRBJ1-6|TRBV7-9
TGTGCCAGCAGCCCCCCCGGGACAGGGGTTTCACCCCTCCACTTT
CASSPPGTGVSPLHF
>TRBD1|.|TRBJ1-4|TRBV5-4
TGTGCCAGCAGCCCCTCCGGGACAGGGAATGAAAAACTGTTTTTT
CASSPSGTGNEKLFF
>TRBD1|.|TRBJ1-2|TRBV5-1
TGCGCCAGCAGCCAAAGGACAGGGGGCTATGGCTACACCTTC
CASSQRTGGYGYTF
>TRBD2|once|TRBJ2-1|TRBV7-2
TGTGCCAGCAGCGCCGAGCGGGGGACCTACAATGAGCAGTTCTTC
CASSAERGTYNEQFF
>TRBD2|.|TRBJ2-4|TRBV28
TGTGCCAGCAGTGTAGCGGGTGGAACCAAAAACATTCAGTACTTC
CASSVAGGTKNIQYF
>.|.|TRBJ1-3|TRBV4-2
TGTGCCAGCAGCCAAGGCCGAACGGGGGTTGGAAACACCATATATTTT
CASSQGRTGVGNTIYF
>TRBD1|.|TRBJ1-6|TRBV6-5
TGTGCCAGCAGTCTACGGGACAGCGGGTCACCCCTCCACTTT
CASSLRDSGSPLHF
>.|.|TRBJ2-7|TRBV5-5
TGTGCCAGCAGCTGGGAGGACGTCCGTTCCTACGAGCAGTACTTC
CASSWEDVRSYEQYF
>.|.|TRBJ1-5|TRBV6-2/TRBV6-3
TGTGCCAGCAGTTCTACAGGGTTTCAGCCCCAGCATTTT
CASSSTGFQPQHF
>.|.|TRBJ1-6|TRBV6-1
TGTGCCAGCAGTGACGTGAGCTCCTATAATTCACCCCTCCACTTT
CASSDVSSYNSPLHF
>.|.|TRBJ2-1|TRBV14
TGTGCCAGCAGCAGCGGCATATTGGACAATGAGCAGTTCTTC
CASSSGILDNEQFF
>.|.|TRBJ1-6|TRBV12-5
TGTGCTAGTGGCAAAGGACAGAGTAATTCACCCCTCCACTTT
CASGKGQSNSPLHF